A single sample is the source of the 18 T cell receptor beta chains below, sequenced in a study of spatial heterogeneity in lung cancer (dated by TCRdb to the late 2010s). In the paper's terms, the time point label means: sample taken at primary tumor resection. Library preparation employed 5' RACE. Data came from a NextSeq 500. Using fastp trimming at Q25 and MiXCR clonotype assembly, TCRdb reanalyzed the public sequencing data and kept in-frame beta chains. Records with the same CDR3 protein are collapsed into one entry carrying the most frequent genes and DNA. Here the sample has around 3,500 distinct CDR3 sequences; around 9.5% occur a single time. 25% to 30% of the sample goes to the ten largest clones. The material sequenced was normal lung tissue next to the tumor, taken at surgery. The receptors shown here come from a male donor with early-stage non-small cell lung cancer.

The chain has TRBV3-2 and TRBJ2-1; TRBD1, as called in the table, went unchecked against the DNA. TRBV3-2 is an annotated pseudogene. The CDR3 loop spans 12 amino acids. Here the CDR3 DNA reads TGTGCCAGCGTCCGGCCGAGGGGTGAGCAGTTCTTC. This encodes CASVRPRGEQFF.

A remark on this clonotype: A much larger clone sits a single nucleotide away, making a read error possible. This rearrangement joins TRBV9 to TRBJ1-2; perhaps TRBD1 as D (5 bases). The V gene's germline CDR1 is SGDLS and CDR2 YYNGEE. This CDR3 region has 13 residues. The CDR3 DNA is TGTGCCAGCAGCGCGGACATTAACTATGGCTACCCCTTC. It codes for CASSADINYGYPF.

By share, this clonotype counts as large (0.1 to 1%). V is TRBV5-4 and J is TRBJ2-1, with 14 bases that match TRBD2. The CDR3 has 16 residues. Germline loops: CDR1 SGHNT, CDR2 YYREEE (reference sequence). The V segment lost 4 bases and the J segment 7 bases; nucleotides outside the gene matches: 7. This CDR3 reads CASSLTSGRAGNEQFF. The DNA for the CDR3 is TGTGCCAGCAGCCTGACTAGCGGGAGGGCCGGAAATGAGCAGTTCTTC.

Sample share makes this clonotype medium-sized (0.01 to 0.1%). The chain combines TRBV30 with TRBJ2-7, with D tentatively TRBD1 (6 bases). Trimming cost V 5 bases and J 0 bases, with 17 bases left between them. CDR3 length: 15 residues. Germline CDR1 is GTSNPN and CDR2 is SVGIG (reference sequence). CDR3 region: CAWGLGGFTSYEQYF. CDR3 DNA: TGTGCCTGGGGCCTAGGGGGATTCACCTCCTACGAGCAGTACTTC.

By share, this clonotype counts as large (0.1 to 1%). CDR3 residues: CASSPTQGETPRSGANVLTF. Here the CDR3 DNA reads TGCGCCAGCAGCCCCACACAGGGGGAGACGCCCCGCTCTGGGGCCAACGTCCTGACTTTC. The chain is built from TRBV5-1 and TRBJ2-6, with TRBD1 identical over 8 bases. Trimming cost V 4 bases and J 0 bases; bases outside gene matches: 15. The germline gives CDR1 SGHRS, CDR2 YFSETQ. The CDR3 loop spans 20 amino acids.

This clonotype is large in the sample. This chain uses TRBV27 with TRBJ2-2; 9 nucleotides agree with TRBD1. Germline-derived CDR1 and CDR2 are MNHEY and SMNVEV (reference sequence). With V trimmed by 5 bases and J by 2 bases, 3 bases remained unmatched. The CDR3 is made up of 15 amino acids. The CDR3 is CASSLQGANTGELFF. The CDR3 DNA reads as TGTGCCAGCAGTCTACAGGGGGCAAACACCGGGGAGCTGTTTTTT.

This clonotype was detected many times. This chain links TRBV12-3 or TRBV12-4 with TRBJ2-5, with 7 bases matching TRBD1. CDR3 length equals 15 residues. V was pared by 5 bases and J by 0 bases, with 6 bases of the junction left unmatched. The CDR3 DNA is TGTGCCAGCAGTCGACAGACAGGGAACCAAGAGACCCAGTACTTC. Its translation: CASSRQTGNQETQYF.

By share, this clonotype ranks as medium-sized. The chain carries TRBV4-1 and TRBJ1-3; D is undetermined. Germline V gene lookup returns CDR1 MGHRA and CDR2 YSYEKL. CDR3 length: 15 amino acids. Trimming took off 0 bases at V and 0 bases at J, with 6 bases between the two ends. The CDR3 here is CASSQEESSGNTIYF. The CDR3 DNA follows: TGCGCCAGCAGCCAAGAAGAGAGCTCTGGAAACACCATATATTTT.

The chain has TRBV11-3 and TRBJ2-3, with TRBD2 identical over 8 bases. Per the germline V gene, CDR1 is SGHNT and CDR2 is YENEEA. V was clipped by 3 bases and J by 5 bases; unmatched bases: 4. CDR3 length: 14 amino acids. CDR3 sequence reads: CASSLDGRGDTQYF. The CDR3 DNA is TGTGCCAGCAGCTTGGACGGGAGGGGAGATACGCAGTATTTT.

In its sample, this clonotype is medium-sized. This chain connects TRBV13 to TRBJ2-5; no reliable D call. The CDR3 covers 13 residues. Trimming took off 4 bases at V and 1 base at J, with 7 bases between the two ends. Germline V gene lookup returns CDR1 PRHDT and CDR2 FYEKMQ (reference sequence). The CDR3 DNA sequence: TGTGCCAGCAGCTCTCCCCCCCAAGAGACCCAGTACTTC. It yields the protein CASSSPPQETQYF.

Relative to its sample, this clonotype is medium-sized. The V gene is TRBV6-6, the J gene TRBJ1-1, with D perhaps matching TRBD1 (6 bases). Germline V gene sequence: CDR1 MNHNY, CDR2 SVGAGI (reference sequence). V was shortened by 7 bases and J by 5 bases, with 8 bases between the two germline ends. This CDR3 contains 11 residues. The CDR3 region is CASTGETEAFF. The DNA for the CDR3 is TGTGCCAGCACAGGGGAGACTGAAGCTTTCTTT.

In its sample, this clonotype ranks as medium-sized. The rearrangement uses TRBV9 and TRBJ1-4; D is possibly TRBD1 (6 bases). Germline V gives CDR1 SGDLS, CDR2 YYNGEE. The V and J ends lost 4 bases and 8 bases respectively, with 15 bases between them. This CDR3 has 14 residues. Here the CDR3 DNA reads TGTGCCAGCAGCCTAAACAGGGACGGAGAAAAACTGTTTTTT. This translates into CASSLNRDGEKLFF.

Judged by abundance, this clonotype is medium-sized (0.01 to 0.1%). The DNA of the CDR3 is TGTGCCAGCAGCTTAGCCAGCGGATTTAACAATGAGCAGTTCTTC. It encodes CASSLASGFNNEQFF. V gene TRBV11-3 combines with J gene TRBJ2-1; a possible D gene is TRBD2 (5 bases). Germline V CDR1 and CDR2: SGHNT, YENEEA. V shed 1 base and J shed 5 bases, with 12 bases lying between them. The CDR3 runs 15 residues.

Judged by abundance, this clonotype is medium-sized. The CDR3 is CASSLDGGLRFQYF. The CDR3 nucleotides read TGTGCCAGCAGCTTAGATGGGGGACTGCGTTTTCAGTACTTC. J is TRBJ2-4 and V is TRBV11-2; D is perhaps TRBD2 (6 bases). Per the germline V gene, CDR1 is SGHAT and CDR2 is FQNNGV. CDR3 size: 14 residues. Trimming removed 0 bases from V and 11 bases from J, with 14 bases in between.

This clonotype was recorded at least ten times. The V call is TRBV7-2, the J call TRBJ2-1; D gene unclear. The germline V gene has CDR1 SGHTA and CDR2 FQGNSA. This CDR3 has 13 residues. V was trimmed by 3 bases and J by 2 bases, leaving 5 bases between them. The CDR3, as DNA: TGTGCCAGCAGCTTGTACACCTACAATGAGCAGTTCTTC. It specifies CASSLYTYNEQFF.

By its share, this clonotype is medium-sized (0.01 to 0.1%). The V call is TRBV10-2, the J call TRBJ1-1, with 9 bases aligning to TRBD1. Germline V CDR1 and CDR2: WSHSY, SAAADI. This CDR3 comprises 16 residues. J was trimmed by 4 bases and V by 8 bases; bases with no gene match: 14. DNA for the CDR3: TGCGCCAGCCACGTCCCGGGACAGGGAACGGGCACTGAAGCTTTCTTT. Translated, it gives CASHVPGQGTGTEAFF.

By share, this clonotype counts as medium-sized (0.01 to 0.1%). The V and J genes are TRBV7-2 and TRBJ2-4; no clear D gene. Germline lookup yields CDR1 SGHTA and CDR2 FQGNSA. This CDR3 is 11 amino acids long. V dropped 11 bases and J dropped 7 bases, with 12 bases sitting between them. This chain's CDR3 is CAEVTGNIQYF. The CDR3 bases are TGTGCCGAGGTGACGGGTAACATTCAGTACTTC.

This clonotype was detected ten times or more. The J gene is TRBJ2-5, the V gene TRBV13, with 13 bases lining up with TRBD2. The germline gives CDR1 PRHDT, CDR2 FYEKMQ (reference sequence). The CDR3 runs to 19 residues. V shed 0 bases, J shed 0 bases, and the junction held 7 bases outside the gene matches. CDR3: CASSLGRLAGGGYQETQYF. As DNA, the CDR3 is TGTGCCAGCAGCTTAGGCCGACTAGCGGGGGGCGGGTACCAAGAGACCCAGTACTTC. The full variable domain, with the rest looked up from reference TRBV13 and TRBJ2-5, is AAGVIQSPRHLIKEKRETATLKCYPIPRHDTVYWYQQGPGQDPQFLISFYEKMQSDKGSIPDRFSAQQFSDYHSELNMSSLELGDSALYFCASSLGRLAGGGYQETQYFGPGTRLLVL.